This entry lists 27 T cell receptor beta chains sequenced from one sample in a study of CD8 T cells in Susac syndrome. RNA, at roughly 0.45 to 1 ug, was reverse transcribed with random hexamers. One entry per CDR3 protein, called by TCRdb with MiXCR from the immunoSEQ multiplex PCR reads. The data show 250,000 to 300,000 distinct CDR3 sequences, about 91% seen once. The sequencing sample was made of CD8+ T cells from PBMCs. Every receptor here comes from a human donor with multiple sclerosis.

This clonotype was counted a few times. The chain has TRBV4-2 and TRBJ2-7; D ambiguous. The CDR3 is 14 amino acids. V was shortened by 3 bases and J by 1 base, with 10 bases between the two germline ends. Germline CDR1 and CDR2: LGHNA and YNFKEQ. Written as DNA, the CDR3 is TGTGCCAGCAGCCAGGGAATGGGTTCCTACGAGCAGTACTTC. Translating gives CASSQGMGSYEQYF.

V gene TRBV15 combines with J gene TRBJ2-1, with D possibly being TRBD1 or TRBD2 (5 bases each). The CDR3 spans 15 residues. The ends were cut back, 4 bases at V and 7 bases at J, with 17 bases in the middle. The germline V gene encodes CDR1 LNHNV and CDR2 YYDKDF (reference sequence). In DNA form, the CDR3 reads TGTGCCACCAGCAAGCCCCTGAGGGGAATAAATGAGCAGTTCTTC. Translation: CATSKPLRGINEQFF. The whole variable domain, filled in from reference TRBV15 and TRBJ2-1, reads DAMVIQNPRYQVTQFGKPVTLSCSQTLNHNVMYWYQQKSSQAPKLLFHYYDKDFNNEADTPDNFQSRRPNTSFCFLDIRSPGLGDTAMYLCATSKPLRGINEQFFGPGTRLTVL.

V and J are TRBV25-1 and TRBJ2-5; TRBD1 might be the D (6 bases). V was trimmed by 1 base and J by 7 bases, leaving 16 bases between them. Germline loops: CDR1 MGHDK, CDR2 SYGVNS. This CDR3 has 15 residues. The CDR3 region is CASSEWDTLGGTQYF. CDR3 coding DNA: TGTGCCAGCAGTGAATGGGACACCCTAGGCGGGACCCAGTACTTC.

V usage is TRBV4-1 and J usage is TRBJ1-4; D is undetermined. This CDR3 has 14 residues. V was pared by 2 bases and J by 7 bases, with 11 bases between. The germline V gene has CDR1 MGHRA and CDR2 YSYEKL. The CDR3 reads CASSQRQSSEKLFF. CDR3 nucleotide sequence: TGCGCCAGCAGCCAACGTCAGTCCAGTGAAAAACTGTTTTTT.

The chain employs TRBV30 and TRBJ2-7, with 9 nucleotides matching TRBD2. CDR1 GTSNPN and CDR2 SVGIG come from the germline V gene (reference sequence). V was pared by 1 base and J by 4 bases, with 8 bases of the junction left unmatched. CDR3 length: 15 amino acids. The DNA for the CDR3 is TGTGCCTGGAGTGGTAGCGGGAGAATCGGGTACGAGCAGTACTTC. It specifies CAWSGSGRIGYEQYF. The full variable domain, in which reference TRBV30 and TRBJ2-7 provide the parts outside the CDR3, is SQTIHQWPATLVQPVGSPLSLECTVEGTSNPNLYWYRQAAGRGLQLLFYSVGIGQISSEVPQNLSASRPQDRQFILSSKKLLLSDSGFYLCAWSGSGRIGYEQYFGPGTRLTVT.

The CDR3 nucleotides are TGCGCCAGCAGCTTGTTTAGTATGAACACTGAAGCTTTCTTT. Translated: CASSLFSMNTEAFF. The chain is built from TRBV5-1 and TRBJ1-1; D ambiguous. In germline, CDR1 is SGHRS, CDR2 YFSETQ. CDR3 size: 14 residues. V was clipped by 1 base and J by 0 bases, with 7 bases between them.

The chain couples TRBV20-1 to TRBJ1-4; D gene uncertain. The length of the CDR3 is 13 residues. With 2 bases removed from V and 4 bases from J, the gap between germline ends came to 8 bases. Germline V CDR1 and CDR2: DFQATT, SNEGSKA (reference sequence). Here the CDR3 reads CSARRLVNEKLFF. CDR3 DNA: TGCAGTGCTAGACGTCTGGTTAATGAAAAACTGTTTTTT.

This clonotype was recorded a few times. The chain employs TRBV12-3 or TRBV12-4 and TRBJ2-7, with D perhaps TRBD1 or TRBD2 (5 bases each). V lost 6 bases, J lost 1 base, and 10 bases lay in between. This CDR3 has 13 amino acids. CDR3: CASSGAGSYEQYF. CDR3 DNA sequence: TGTGCCAGCAGCGGGGCCGGTTCCTACGAGCAGTACTTC.

The rearrangement links TRBV4-1 to TRBJ2-1, with 8 nucleotides matching TRBD2. Germline lookup yields CDR1 MGHRA and CDR2 YSYEKL. This CDR3 contains 17 residues. V was pared by 2 bases and J by 6 bases, with 12 bases of the junction left unmatched. This CDR3 reads CASSQQVTGGPVNEQFF. CDR3 bases: TGCGCCAGCAGCCAACAGGTTACGGGGGGGCCGGTCAATGAGCAGTTCTTC.

DNA of the CDR3: TGTGCCAGCAGTTTAAGAGGTCGACTAGCCCACGAGCAGTACTTC. This translates into CASSLRGRLAHEQYF. The chain recombines TRBV28 with TRBJ2-7; 7 nucleotides match TRBD2. The CDR3 consists of 15 residues. Germline V gene lookup returns CDR1 MDHEN and CDR2 SYDVKM. V was clipped by 2 bases and J by 5 bases; unmatched bases: 9.

The rearrangement joins TRBV3-1 to TRBJ1-2; 7 nucleotides line up with TRBD1. This CDR3 is built from 16 residues. Per germline, CDR1 LGHDT and CDR2 YNNKEL (reference sequence). Losses at the gene ends were 0 bases for V and 4 bases for J; bases not matched to a gene: 8. The CDR3 DNA is TGTGCCAGCAGCCAAGAAAGCACAGGGGCTAGCTATGGCTACACCTTC. Its translation: CASSQESTGASYGYTF.

The J gene is TRBJ2-1, the V gene TRBV5-4, with D possibly being TRBD2 (5 bases). This CDR3 comprises 13 residues. In germline, CDR1 is SGHNT, CDR2 YYREEE (reference sequence). Trimming shortened V by 4 bases and J by 5 bases, and 10 bases separated the two germline ends. The CDR3 reads CASSGWTHNEQFF. Written as DNA, the CDR3 is TGTGCCAGCAGCGGATGGACTCACAATGAGCAGTTCTTC.

The genes are TRBV12-3 or TRBV12-4 and TRBJ2-3; no clear D. The V gene lost 6 bases and the J gene lost 4 bases, with 17 bases spanning the gap. The CDR3 loop spans 15 amino acids. The CDR3 sequence: CASSEESRPPDTQYF. The DNA for the CDR3 is TGTGCCAGCAGCGAGGAGTCTAGACCCCCAGATACGCAGTATTTT.

The V and J genes are TRBV27 and TRBJ2-1; D perhaps matches TRBD2 (6 bases). Deletions cut 4 bases from V and 4 bases from J, with 17 bases between. This CDR3 region has 16 residues. Germline assignment: CDR1 MNHEY and CDR2 SMNVEV (reference sequence). The CDR3 sequence: CASSWSRDSRYNEQFF. Here the CDR3 DNA reads TGTGCCAGCAGTTGGTCCCGGGACTCCCGTTACAATGAGCAGTTCTTC.

The J gene is TRBJ2-7, the V gene TRBV12-3 or TRBV12-4; D is unresolved. The CDR3 has 13 residues. V was clipped by 5 bases and J by 5 bases, with 13 bases between them. CDR3 protein: CASSLGPSNEQYF. Written as DNA, the CDR3 is TGTGCCAGCAGTCTCGGACCGTCCAACGAGCAGTACTTC.

The V and J genes are TRBV10-3 and TRBJ1-2, with D hard to call. Germline V CDR1 and CDR2: ENHRY, SYGVKD. V was trimmed by 3 bases and J by 3 bases, leaving 14 bases between them. The CDR3 totals 15 residues. Here the CDR3 reads CAISDGEATYYGYTF. CDR3 in DNA: TGTGCCATCAGTGACGGAGAGGCGACCTACTATGGCTACACCTTC.

V is TRBV27 and J is TRBJ1-2; D is perhaps TRBD1 (6 bases). The CDR3 contains 14 residues. Trimming cost V 5 bases and J 4 bases, with 14 bases left between them. In germline, CDR1 is MNHEY, CDR2 SMNVEV (reference sequence). CDR3 amino acids: CASSSTGLTYGYTF. CDR3 DNA: TGTGCCAGCAGTAGCACAGGGTTGACCTATGGCTACACCTTC.

V is TRBV15 and J is TRBJ1-1; TRBD1 is a possible D gene (5 bases). In germline, CDR1 is LNHNV, CDR2 YYDKDF (reference sequence). Trimming shortened V by 0 bases and J by 7 bases, and 21 bases separated the two germline ends. There are 17 residues in the CDR3. The CDR3 loop reads CATSREGGEGLWSEAFF. The CDR3 DNA reads TGTGCCACCAGCAGAGAAGGAGGGGAGGGACTGTGGAGTGAAGCTTTCTTT.

The V and J genes are TRBV19 and TRBJ1-5; the D is unclear. V lost 5 bases, J lost 6 bases, and 17 bases lay in between. The CDR3 contains 15 residues. Germline CDR1 reads LNHDA; CDR2 reads SQIVND (reference sequence). DNA of the CDR3: TGTGCCAGTAGTCCCGGGTCTGTCGGAGGTCAGCCCCAGCATTTT. It is translated as CASSPGSVGGQPQHF.

V and J are TRBV29-1 and TRBJ1-2, with D unresolved. The germline gives CDR1 SQVTM, CDR2 ANQGSEA. Trimming left V 4 bases short and J 3 bases short, with 3 bases between. The CDR3 length is 10 residues. This CDR3 is CSVADYGYTF. The CDR3 DNA reads TGCAGCGTTGCGGACTATGGCTACACCTTC.

The gene calls are TRBV7-2 and TRBJ2-3; a weak D match, TRBD2 (6 bases). CDR3 length equals 15 residues. Germline V lookup: CDR1 SGHTA, CDR2 FQGNSA. The ends were cut back, 10 bases at V and 0 bases at J, with 17 bases in the middle. CDR3 sequence: CATARGGASTDTQYF. The CDR3 DNA follows: TGTGCCACCGCGAGGGGCGGGGCTAGCACAGATACGCAGTATTTT.

This sequence joins TRBV7-9 and TRBJ2-7, with D possibly matching TRBD2 (6 bases). Trimming shortened V by 4 bases and J by 2 bases, and 12 bases separated the two germline ends. CDR3 length equals 14 residues. Germline V gene data show CDR1 as SEHNR and CDR2 as FQNEAQ (reference sequence). Here the CDR3 reads CASSYGLQTYEQYF. DNA for the CDR3: TGTGCCAGCAGCTATGGACTACAGACCTACGAGCAGTACTTC.

V gene TRBV30 combines with J gene TRBJ2-7, with 7 bases that match TRBD2. The V and J ends lost 1 base and 3 bases, in that order; junction bases with no gene match: 12. Germline CDR1 is GTSNPN and CDR2 is SVGIG (reference sequence). The CDR3 length is 16 residues. The CDR3: CAWSGAKAREFYEQYF. DNA for the CDR3: TGTGCCTGGAGTGGGGCAAAGGCGCGGGAGTTCTACGAGCAGTACTTC.

This chain connects TRBV10-3 to TRBJ2-2; D ambiguous. Germline V gene sequence: CDR1 ENHRY, CDR2 SYGVKD. The CDR3 spans 14 residues. Trimming left V 7 bases short and J 1 base short, with 10 bases between. CDR3 sequence reads: CAITETGNTGELFF. In DNA form, the CDR3 reads TGTGCCATCACAGAGACGGGGAACACCGGGGAGCTGTTTTTT.

The chain has TRBV7-9 and TRBJ2-5; 12 bases line up with TRBD1. With 2 bases clipped from V and 2 bases from J, the junction kept 3 bases outside the gene matches. This CDR3 has 16 amino acids. CDR1 and CDR2 from the germline V gene are SEHNR and FQNEAQ (reference sequence). CDR3 nucleotide sequence: TGTGCCAGCAGCTTATGGGGACAGGGGGCACAAGAGACCCAGTACTTC. This translates into CASSLWGQGAQETQYF.

The rearrangement uses TRBV27 and TRBJ2-7; 8 bases agree with TRBD2. The germline V gene encodes CDR1 MNHEY and CDR2 SMNVEV (reference sequence). The CDR3 extends over 16 amino acids. The V and J ends lost 6 bases and 5 bases, in that order; junction bases with no gene match: 15. CDR3 region: CASSAISGGRGNEQYF. In DNA form, the CDR3 reads TGTGCCAGCAGCGCGATAAGCGGGGGCAGGGGTAACGAGCAGTACTTC.

This rearrangement joins TRBV4-3 to TRBJ2-3, with 12 positions matching TRBD2. Germline trimming cut 4 bases from V and 2 bases from J; bases unmatched to any gene: 13. CDR3 length equals 19 residues. The germline V gene has CDR1 LGHNA and CDR2 YSLEER. Written as DNA, the CDR3 is TGCGCCAGCAGCCCGAGGACTAGCGGGGTTTCTCTTCCCACAGATACGCAGTATTTT. Translation: CASSPRTSGVSLPTDTQYF.